The entry that follows covers one TCR beta chain sequence. What antigen it recognizes has not been identified. Per-base quality was not reported, and no clone a single base away is much larger than it. The library relied on 5' RACE. Instrument on record: Illumina HiSeq 2000. A universal primer binding site was added through template switching, and the final cDNA carried a unique molecular identifier so that TCR cDNA molecules could be counted accurately. Specific primers in the conserved constant-segment region were used to synthesize first-strand cDNA for TCR alpha and beta chains. Each cDNA library was double barcoded, with a SMART-Mk sample barcode plus Illumina barcodes, to control for contamination. TruSeq adapter sequences and Illumina sample barcodes were added in two successive PCR steps. TCR alpha and beta cDNA libraries were sequenced on the Illumina HiSeq platform with custom primers. The paper's data handling went like this. Unique molecular identifiers were extracted from raw reads with MiGEC, and CDR3 positions were determined with MiXCR. For each individual, recombination models were inferred using an EM algorithm with the repgenHMM and IGoR tools. The analysis of shared clonotypes was done with the tcR package in R, with sharing normalized by the product of cloneset sizes. To study raw recombination free of thymic and clonal selection effects, out-of-frame nonproductive sequences were analyzed. The public reads were reprocessed in TCRdb via fastp at Q25 and MiXCR, keeping in-frame beta chains. CDR3 protein sequences are deduplicated, and each keeps its most common genes and DNA. The V and J calls and clone size are TCRdb's, not the authors'. The sample includes 550,000 to 700,000 distinct CDR3 sequences, with more than 9% observed a single time. The biggest ten clones account for 2.5% to 3.5% of the sample.

The CDR3 contains 14 residues, cysteine and phenylalanine counted. Only the CDR3 portion is preserved as DNA: 42 bases, with reading frame beginning at the first base. CDR1 and CDR2, per the germline V gene, are SGHDN and FVKESK. V was cut back by 2 bases and J by 2 bases, leaving a gap of 8 bases between them. All donors were healthy Caucasians. Three pairs of female monozygotic twins, all aged roughly 18 to 29 years, made up the twin cohort. RNA for TCR libraries was isolated from peripheral blood mononuclear cells. The sample originates from a study of identical twins (dated by TCRdb to 2016 to 2017). Background for the entire study: To test whether fetal clonotypes persist, this study deep-sequenced TCR alpha and beta repertoires from monozygotic twins, from unrelated adults of various ages, and from cord blood. To rule out contamination, the twin experiments were replicated at different times with different library preparation protocols.

Broad study findings and their caveats: Zero-insertion analyses could be partly confounded by invariant T cells such as MAIT and iNKT, though diverse VJ usage argued against such confounding for most clonotypes. Out-of-frame TCR alpha sharing in monozygotic twins was systematically underestimated by recombination models, whereas sharing between unrelated individuals was in agreement with the recombination models. The excess sharing between twins in beta out-of-frame sequences was weaker because fewer shared sequences reduced the signal-to-noise ratio. Compared with coincidental sharing between unrelated individuals, out-of-frame TCR alpha sequences shared between twins showed an excess of sequences with low generation probability. Fewer insertions were carried by abundant cord blood beta clonotypes; a weaker similar trend was observed in young adult naive repertoires, while no such trend was observed in memory repertoires. Because the same donors could not be followed over many years, the conclusions depended on cross-sectional statistical analysis.

These data were likewise used in another study, on yellow fever vaccine responses in identical twins. Per the second study: The T cell response to vaccination in identical twins was reported by the authors to appear partly convergent and partly personalized. The study precisely tracked vaccine-responding T cell clones in identical twins.

The chain is made from TRBV14 and TRBJ2-3; a confident D gene designation cannot be given. The sample consisted of PBMCs. This clonotype originated in a woman between 18 and 29 years old in good health. This receptor carries the CDR3 CASSQISPTDTQYF. The bases read TGTGCCAGCAGCCAAATTAGCCCCACAGATACGCAGTATTTT. Outside the CDR3, residues come from the reference TRBV14 and TRBJ2-3 proteins, so the full variable domain is: EAGVTQFPSHSVIEKGQTVTLRCDPISGHDNLYWYRRVMGKEIKFLLHFVKESKQDESGMPNNRFLAERTGGTYSTLKVQPAELEDSGVYFCASSQISPTDTQYFGPGTRLTVL.